Each of the 32 T cell receptor beta chains below was sequenced from the same sample in a study of beta chain features in type 1 diabetes. The study reverse transcribed the entire isolated RNA, so it sequenced expressed TCRB transcripts. TCRdb keeps only in-frame clones here, not all; method: immunoSEQ multiplex PCR. Of about 370,000 clones listed, more than 12% are singletons. The material sequenced was naive CD4+ T cells from blood. The receptors stem from a woman between 18 and 29 years old in good health.

This clone was counted only a few times. This chain uses TRBV7-3 with TRBJ2-1; 13 bases line up with TRBD2. The CDR3 is 15 amino acids. Trimming cost V 4 bases and J 8 bases; bases outside gene matches: 5. Germline CDR1 reads SGHTA; CDR2 reads FQGTGA. The CDR3 nucleotides are TGTGCCAGCAGCTCCGGACTAGCGGGAGTGGATGAGCAGTTCTTC. It encodes CASSSGLAGVDEQFF.

This clone occurred a few times. The rearrangement joins TRBV9 to TRBJ2-1, with 11 bases aligning to TRBD2. Germline loops: CDR1 SGDLS, CDR2 YYNGEE. The CDR3 spans 15 residues. V lost 0 bases, J lost 7 bases, and 3 bases stayed unmatched. Here the CDR3 reads CASSVGLAGLNEQFF. CDR3 sequence (DNA): TGTGCCAGCAGCGTAGGACTAGCGGGACTTAATGAGCAGTTCTTC.

J is TRBJ2-3 and V is TRBV19; D is unresolved. Per the germline V gene, CDR1 is LNHDA and CDR2 is SQIVND (reference sequence). CDR3 length equals 11 residues. The ends were cut back, 5 bases at V and 6 bases at J, with 6 bases in the middle. The CDR3 is CASSPRDTQYF. The CDR3 nucleotides are TGTGCCAGTAGTCCGAGGGATACGCAGTATTTT.

The chain joins TRBV2 to TRBJ2-6; TRBD1 might be the D (5 bases). CDR1 and CDR2 (germline): SNHLY, FYNNEI. The CDR3 totals 13 residues. Trimming left V 10 bases short and J 0 bases short, with 7 bases between. For the CDR3, the DNA is TGTGCCACCCAGGGCTCTGGGGCCAACGTCCTGACTTTC. Amino acids: CATQGSGANVLTF.

The chain uses TRBV25-1 and TRBJ1-2; D may be TRBD1 (6 bases). Trimming removed 3 bases from V and 2 bases from J, with 13 bases in between. The CDR3 sequence is 15 residues long. Germline V gene sequence: CDR1 MGHDK, CDR2 SYGVNS. The CDR3 DNA reads TGTGCCAGCAGTGAGGGACACCCCGGCAACTATGGCTACACCTTC. Protein: CASSEGHPGNYGYTF.

This clone was detected a few times. This CDR3 reads CASSFSRGYEQYF. Written as DNA, the CDR3 is TGTGCCAGCAGTTTCAGTAGGGGATACGAGCAGTACTTC. The V and J genes are TRBV28 and TRBJ2-7; tentative D call: TRBD1 (5 bases). V lost 3 bases to trimming and J lost 4 bases, with 10 bases between them. The CDR3 has 13 amino acids. CDR1 and CDR2 from the germline V gene are MDHEN and SYDVKM.

The V and J genes are TRBV9 and TRBJ2-1; possibly TRBD1 for D (6 bases). Between the trimmed V and J ends, which lost 3 bases and 7 bases, there was a span of 20 bases. The CDR3 covers 16 residues. The V gene's germline CDR1 is SGDLS and CDR2 YYNGEE. The CDR3 DNA reads as TGTGCCAGCAGCGCCATAGGCCAGGGGATAGGGAATGAGCAGTTCTTC. Translation gives CASSAIGQGIGNEQFF.

This clone showed up just a few times. The V and J genes are TRBV29-1 and TRBJ2-7; 8 bases map to TRBD1. Germline V lookup: CDR1 SQVTM, CDR2 ANQGSEA. With V trimmed by 2 bases and J by 4 bases, 7 bases remained unmatched. The CDR3 contains 14 residues. The CDR3 coding sequence is TGCAGCGTTGAAACAGGGGACAGGAGATACGAGCAGTACTTC. Residues: CSVETGDRRYEQYF.

CDR3 nucleotide sequence: TGTGCCAGCAGATTAGGACAGGGAAATGAAAAACTGTTTTTT. It specifies CASRLGQGNEKLFF. This chain uses TRBV6-6 with TRBJ1-4; 8 positions match TRBD1. Germline V gene sequence: CDR1 MNHNY, CDR2 SVGAGI (reference sequence). The J segment lost 5 bases and the V segment lost 6 bases, leaving 5 bases of the junction unmatched. CDR3 length: 14 amino acids.

The gene calls are TRBV10-3 and TRBJ2-5; D is uncertain. The CDR3 consists of 11 residues. Trimming stripped 6 bases from V and 5 bases from J, with 7 bases between. Germline V gene data show CDR1 as ENHRY and CDR2 as SYGVKD. The DNA for the CDR3 is TGTGCCATCAGATCACTGGAGACCCAGTACTTC. Its translation: CAIRSLETQYF.

This clone came up a few times. This chain links TRBV28 with TRBJ1-5; weak D call: TRBD1 (6 bases). Trimming took 4 bases from V and 2 from J, leaving 18 bases between them. This CDR3 is built from 17 residues. CDR1 is MDHEN and CDR2 is SYDVKM in the germline V gene. The CDR3 sequence is CASSSEGRTEGNQPQHF. CDR3 coding DNA: TGTGCCAGCAGTTCAGAAGGCCGGACAGAAGGCAATCAGCCCCAGCATTTT.

This clone was counted between two and nine times. The rearrangement links TRBV30 to TRBJ2-7; D perhaps matches TRBD1 (5 bases). Germline assignment: CDR1 GTSNPN and CDR2 SVGIG (reference sequence). V was pared by 0 bases and J by 4 bases, with 13 bases between. The CDR3 totals 14 residues. CDR3 loop: CAWSVRTLRYEQYF. The CDR3 DNA reads as TGTGCCTGGAGTGTACGGACACTCAGATACGAGCAGTACTTC. The whole variable domain, remainder taken from reference TRBV30 and TRBJ2-7, is SQTIHQWPATLVQPVGSPLSLECTVEGTSNPNLYWYRQAAGRGLQLLFYSVGIGQISSEVPQNLSASRPQDRQFILSSKKLLLSDSGFYLCAWSVRTLRYEQYFGPGTRLTVT.

The chain couples TRBV30 to TRBJ2-1; 10 positions agree with TRBD1. CDR3 length: 13 residues. V lost 1 base to trimming and J lost 8 bases; unmatched junction nucleotides: 2. Germline V lookup: CDR1 GTSNPN, CDR2 SVGIG (reference sequence). CDR3 sequence: CAWSGDRGDEQFF. The CDR3 bases are TGTGCCTGGAGTGGGGACAGGGGAGATGAGCAGTTCTTC.

This clone has a handful of counts. The chain employs TRBV7-9 and TRBJ2-3; D gene unclear. V was shortened by 1 base and J by 8 bases, with 7 bases between the two germline ends. This CDR3 has 12 residues. Per germline, CDR1 SEHNR and CDR2 FQNEAQ (reference sequence). CDR3: CASSLVDSTQYF. CDR3 sequence (DNA): TGTGCCAGCAGCTTAGTAGATAGTACGCAGTATTTT.

This clone was seen a handful of times. Written as DNA, the CDR3 is TGTGCCAGCAGTGAGGTGGGGACAGGCCCGTATGGCTACACCTTC. This translates into CASSEVGTGPYGYTF. The gene calls are TRBV25-1 and TRBJ1-2; 8 bases are a match to TRBD1. V trimming: 3 bases; J trimming: 5 bases; junction bases outside the gene matches: 8. This CDR3 is 15 amino acids long. CDR1 is MGHDK, CDR2 SYGVNS, per germline.

Details on this clone: Other nucleotide sequences in the sample specify the same CDR3. V and J are TRBV30 and TRBJ2-3, with a tentative D call TRBD2 (6 bases). Germline CDR1 is GTSNPN and CDR2 is SVGIG (reference sequence). V dropped 5 bases and J dropped 0 bases, with 9 bases sitting between them. CDR3 length equals 13 residues. For the CDR3, the DNA is TGTGCCTGGGCGAGCGGGAGCACAGATACGCAGTATTTT. Translating gives CAWASGSTDTQYF.

This clone was counted between two and nine times. J is TRBJ1-5 and V is TRBV2; TRBD1 aligns across 8 bases. With 6 bases clipped from V and 8 bases from J, the junction kept 6 bases outside the gene matches. CDR3 length equals 13 residues. Germline values: CDR1 SNHLY, CDR2 FYNNEI. The CDR3 nucleotides are TGTGCCAGCAGGGCCACAGGGGGTGAGCCCCAGCATTTT. It specifies CASRATGGEPQHF.

Only a few counts were recorded for this clone. The chain uses TRBV30 and TRBJ2-3; 8 bases are a match to TRBD2. Germline V lookup: CDR1 GTSNPN, CDR2 SVGIG (reference sequence). This CDR3 is built from 13 residues. V lost 2 bases, J lost 8 bases, and 6 bases stayed unmatched. CDR3 nucleotides: TGTGCCTGGAGTCCCGGGACTAGGGGTACGCAGTATTTT. Its protein is CAWSPGTRGTQYF. Full variable domain (remainder filled in from reference TRBV30 and TRBJ2-3): SQTIHQWPATLVQPVGSPLSLECTVEGTSNPNLYWYRQAAGRGLQLLFYSVGIGQISSEVPQNLSASRPQDRQFILSSKKLLLSDSGFYLCAWSPGTRGTQYFGPGTRLTVL.

This clone was seen more than once but under ten times. The chain employs TRBV6-5 and TRBJ2-1, with a possible D match to TRBD1 (5 bases). Germline V gene lookup returns CDR1 MNHEY and CDR2 SVGAGI. The ends were cut back, 4 bases at V and 2 bases at J, with 12 bases in the middle. There are 15 residues in the CDR3. Written as DNA, the CDR3 is TGTGCCAGCAGTTCCGCCGCGACAGCCTACAATGAGCAGTTCTTC. Its translation is CASSSAATAYNEQFF.

The rearrangement links TRBV7-6 to TRBJ2-7, with D maybe TRBD1 (6 bases). This CDR3 is 13 amino acids long. The V end lost 5 bases, the J end lost 6 bases, and 14 bases lay between the germline ends. Germline V gene sequence: CDR1 SGHVS, CDR2 FNYEAQ. The CDR3 region has the DNA TGTGCCAGCAGCGTGATAGGGGGTCTCGAGCAGTACTTC. Its translation is CASSVIGGLEQYF.

This chain uses TRBV30 with TRBJ1-5, with a weak D call TRBD1 (6 bases). Between the trimmed V and J ends, which lost 4 bases and 1 base, there was a span of 8 bases. CDR3 length: 13 residues. Germline V gene sequence: CDR1 GTSNPN, CDR2 SVGIG (reference sequence). The CDR3 DNA sequence: TGTGCCTGGAACCAGGGGAGCAATCAGCCCCAGCATTTT. Protein sequence: CAWNQGSNQPQHF.

CDR3 amino acids: CASSQEGSGGWNEQFF. In DNA form, the CDR3 reads TGCGCCAGCAGCCAAGAAGGCTCAGGGGGCTGGAATGAGCAGTTCTTC. This sequence joins TRBV4-1 and TRBJ2-1; 8 bases align to TRBD1. Germline lookup yields CDR1 MGHRA and CDR2 YSYEKL. The CDR3 is 16 residues long. After removal of 0 bases from V and 7 bases from J, the junction contained 8 bases not matched to a gene.

This chain uses TRBV5-4 with TRBJ2-1; D is undetermined. The CDR3 is 15 amino acids. The germline V gene encodes CDR1 SGHNT and CDR2 YYREEE (reference sequence). V was trimmed by 2 bases and J by 0 bases, leaving 9 bases between them. Here the CDR3 DNA reads TGTGCCAGCAGCTTTGACTCCAGCTCCTACAATGAGCAGTTCTTC. It translates to CASSFDSSSYNEQFF.

This chain joins TRBV29-1 and TRBJ1-1; no clear D. The CDR3 extends over 14 amino acids. Trimming pared 4 bases from V and 5 bases from J, leaving 17 bases between. The germline V gene encodes CDR1 SQVTM and CDR2 ANQGSEA. The CDR3 reads CSVVPMEEWTEAFF. The CDR3 DNA sequence: TGCAGCGTTGTCCCCATGGAGGAATGGACTGAAGCTTTCTTT.

This clone was counted between two and nine times. V usage is TRBV28 and J usage is TRBJ2-7; no definite D call. Per the germline V gene, CDR1 is MDHEN and CDR2 is SYDVKM. V was cut by 2 bases and J by 7 bases, with 9 bases left in between. The CDR3 is 12 amino acids. CDR3 coding DNA: TGTGCCAGCAGTTTAGTCTCTAGGGAGCAGTACTTC. Translation: CASSLVSREQYF. Together with reference TRBV28 and TRBJ2-7, the CDR3 gives the full variable domain: DVKVTQSSRYLVKRTGEKVFLECVQDMDHENMFWYRQDPGLGLRLIYFSYDVKMKEKGDIPEGYSVSREKKERFSLILESASTNQTSMYLCASSLVSREQYFGPGTRLTVT.

This clone turned up a few times. The rearrangement uses TRBV9 and TRBJ2-7; 7 bases agree with TRBD2. This CDR3 spans 13 amino acids. Germline CDR1 SGDLS, CDR2 YYNGEE. V shed 2 bases, J shed 7 bases, and the junction held 6 bases outside the gene matches. CDR3 in amino acids: CASSVPGGREQYF. The DNA of the CDR3 is TGTGCCAGCAGCGTTCCCGGGGGGAGAGAGCAGTACTTC.

The V and J genes are TRBV19 and TRBJ2-5; 8 bases align to TRBD2. With 4 bases clipped from V and 1 base from J, the junction kept 11 bases outside the gene matches. CDR1 is LNHDA, CDR2 SQIVND, per germline (reference sequence). CDR3 length equals 17 residues. The CDR3 loop is CASSRPTGAGVQETQYF. CDR3 sequence (DNA): TGTGCCAGTAGTAGACCCACCGGAGCGGGGGTCCAAGAGACCCAGTACTTC.

The chain employs TRBV28 and TRBJ1-1; 8 bases are shared with TRBD1. Trimming at V came to 6 bases and at J to 7 bases, leaving 4 bases not matched to a gene. The V gene's germline CDR1 is MDHEN and CDR2 SYDVKM. This CDR3 comprises 12 residues. The CDR3 region is CASRSGQGEAFF. The CDR3 nucleotides are TGTGCCAGCAGGTCTGGACAGGGTGAAGCTTTCTTT.

The DNA for the CDR3 is TGTGCCAGCAGCTTGGGCAGGGTTCCCACAGATACGCAGTATTTT. Amino acids: CASSLGRVPTDTQYF. J is TRBJ2-3 and V is TRBV5-8; possibly TRBD1 for D (5 bases). The ends were cut back, 0 bases at V and 2 bases at J, with 10 bases in the middle. Germline values: CDR1 SGHTS, CDR2 YDEGEE. This CDR3 spans 15 amino acids.

This chain links TRBV20-1 with TRBJ1-1; 7 bases match TRBD1. V dropped 7 bases and J dropped 5; count of bases not matched to a gene: 4. CDR3 length equals 11 residues. Germline V gene lookup returns CDR1 DFQATT and CDR2 SNEGSKA (reference sequence). CDR3 loop: CSGTGETEAFF. In DNA, the CDR3 is TGCAGTGGAACAGGGGAAACTGAAGCTTTCTTT.

The chain is built from TRBV7-9 and TRBJ1-5; 7 nucleotides line up with TRBD1. The CDR3 has 17 amino acids. Germline V gives CDR1 SEHNR, CDR2 FQNEAQ (reference sequence). The V gene end was trimmed by 1 base and the J gene end by 4 bases; junction bases not matched to a gene: 10. CDR3 coding DNA: TGTGCCAGCAGCTTAGGAAGACAGGGACGAAGGAATCAGCCCCAGCATTTT. It is translated as CASSLGRQGRRNQPQHF.

The chain has TRBV25-1 and TRBJ2-5; 10 positions match TRBD2. The CDR3 has 16 amino acids. V lost 5 bases, J lost 4 bases, and 10 bases stayed unmatched. Germline V gene data show CDR1 as MGHDK and CDR2 as SYGVNS. The CDR3 DNA reads as TGTGCCAGCAGTTCCCGGACTAGCGGCAAGGGAGAGACCCAGTACTTC. Its protein product is CASSSRTSGKGETQYF.